This entry lists 5 T cell receptor beta chains sequenced from one sample in a study of lymphopenia after photon versus proton radiotherapy. The table came from immunoSEQ multiplex PCR; TCRdb's copy has only in-frame clones and leaves some out. Here the sample spans approximately 160,000 clones, approximately 86% being singletons. The sequenced sample was peripheral blood, obtained from a patient treated with photon-based radiotherapy. The source of these receptors is a man aged 45-65 years with gastric cancer.

The chain employs TRBV5-6 and TRBJ1-2, with D perhaps matching TRBD1 (5 bases). V lost 4 bases to trimming and J lost 12 bases, with 19 bases between them. This CDR3 has 13 amino acids. Germline loops: CDR1 SGHDT, CDR2 YYEEEE. The CDR3 region is CASSPDAGWVDTF. CDR3 sequence (DNA): TGTGCCAGCAGCCCTGACGCAGGGTGGGTGGACACCTTC.

Points on this clone: With a much larger clone just one base away, this may be a read error. This chain uses TRBV7-9 with TRBJ1-1; D call uncertain. V lost 1 base and J lost 0, with 3 bases in between. The V gene's germline CDR1 is SEHNR and CDR2 FQNEAQ (reference sequence). The length of the CDR3 is 13 residues. CDR3 nucleotides: TGTGCCAGCAGCTTAGGGATGAACACTGAAGCTTTCTTT. Its protein product is CASSLGMNTEAFF.

The rearrangement links TRBV5-1 to TRBJ2-4; the D gene is possibly TRBD2 (6 bases). Germline-derived CDR1 and CDR2 are SGHRS and YFSETQ. CDR3 length equals 13 residues. Between the trimmed V and J ends, which lost 1 base and 6 bases, there was a span of 8 bases. The CDR3 DNA reads TGCGCCAGCAGCTTGTCCGGGAGAAACATTCAGTACTTC. Translation gives CASSLSGRNIQYF.

The rearrangement joins TRBV27 to TRBJ2-2; perhaps TRBD1 as D (6 bases). Germline V gene data show CDR1 as MNHEY and CDR2 as SMNVEV (reference sequence). This CDR3 contains 15 residues. V lost 4 bases to trimming and J lost 4 bases, with 13 bases between them. CDR3 bases: TGTGCCAGCAGTTCCCCCCGGGACATCACCGGGGAGCTGTTTTTT. This encodes CASSSPRDITGELFF.

This clone came up once. The chain is built from TRBV5-8 and TRBJ2-2; 9 bases map to TRBD2. The CDR3 is 15 amino acids. V lost 1 base and J lost 7; bases outside the gene matches: 5. CDR1 is SGHTS, CDR2 YDEGEE, per germline. Here the CDR3 DNA reads TGTGCCAGCAGCTTGAAGGGACTAGCCTTCGGGGAGCTGTTTTTT. Its protein product is CASSLKGLAFGELFF.